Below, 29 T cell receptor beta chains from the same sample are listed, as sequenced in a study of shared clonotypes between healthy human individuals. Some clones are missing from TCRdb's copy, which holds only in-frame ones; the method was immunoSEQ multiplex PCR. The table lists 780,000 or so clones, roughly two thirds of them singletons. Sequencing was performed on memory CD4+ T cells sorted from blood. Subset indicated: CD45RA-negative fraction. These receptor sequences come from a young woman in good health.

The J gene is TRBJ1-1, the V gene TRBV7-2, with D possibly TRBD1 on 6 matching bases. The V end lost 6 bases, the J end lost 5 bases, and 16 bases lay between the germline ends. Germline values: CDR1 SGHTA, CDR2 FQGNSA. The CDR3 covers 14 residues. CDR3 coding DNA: TGTGCCAGCAGTTCTCTGGGGGCAGGGACTGAAGCTTTCTTT. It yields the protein CASSSLGAGTEAFF. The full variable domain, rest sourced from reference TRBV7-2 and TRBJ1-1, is GAGVSQSPSNKVTEKGKDVELRCDPISGHTALYWYRQSLGQGLEFLIYFQGNSAPDKSGLPSDRFSAERTGGSVSTLTIQRTQQEDSAVYLCASSSLGAGTEAFFGQGTRLTVV.

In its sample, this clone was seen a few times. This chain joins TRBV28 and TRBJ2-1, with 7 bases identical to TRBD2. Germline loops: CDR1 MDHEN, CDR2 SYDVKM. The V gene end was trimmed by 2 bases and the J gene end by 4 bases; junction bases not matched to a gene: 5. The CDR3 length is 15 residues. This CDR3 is CASSLAGAGYNEQFF. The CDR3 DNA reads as TGTGCCAGCAGTTTAGCGGGAGCAGGTTACAATGAGCAGTTCTTC. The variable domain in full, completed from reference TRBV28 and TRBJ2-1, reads DVKVTQSSRYLVKRTGEKVFLECVQDMDHENMFWYRQDPGLGLRLIYFSYDVKMKEKGDIPEGYSVSREKKERFSLILESASTNQTSMYLCASSLAGAGYNEQFFGPGTRLTVL.

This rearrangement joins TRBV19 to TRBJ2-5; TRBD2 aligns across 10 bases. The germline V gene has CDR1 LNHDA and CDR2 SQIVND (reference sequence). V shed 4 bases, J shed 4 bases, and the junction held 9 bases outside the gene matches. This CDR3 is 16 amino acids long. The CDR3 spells CASSTTPASGRETQYF. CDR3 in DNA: TGTGCCAGTAGTACGACCCCGGCTAGCGGGAGAGAGACCCAGTACTTC.

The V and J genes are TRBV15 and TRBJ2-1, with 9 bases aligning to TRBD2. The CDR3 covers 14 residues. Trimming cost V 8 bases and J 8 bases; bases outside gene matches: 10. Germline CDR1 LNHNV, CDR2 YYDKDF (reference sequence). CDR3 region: CATGRVAGVHEQFF. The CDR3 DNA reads TGTGCCACCGGAAGGGTAGCGGGAGTCCATGAGCAGTTCTTC.

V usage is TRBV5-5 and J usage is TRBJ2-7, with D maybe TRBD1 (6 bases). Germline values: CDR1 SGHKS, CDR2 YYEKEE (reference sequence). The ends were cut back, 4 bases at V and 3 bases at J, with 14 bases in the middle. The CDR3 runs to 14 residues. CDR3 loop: CASSANRVRYEQYF. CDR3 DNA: TGTGCCAGCAGCGCTAACAGGGTCCGCTACGAGCAGTACTTC.

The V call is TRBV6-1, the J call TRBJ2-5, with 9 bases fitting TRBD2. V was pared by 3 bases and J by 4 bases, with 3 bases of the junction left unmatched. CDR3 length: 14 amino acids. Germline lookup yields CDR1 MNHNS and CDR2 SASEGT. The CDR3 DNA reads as TGTGCCAGCAGTGATCTACTAGCGGGAGAGACCCAGTACTTC. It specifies CASSDLLAGETQYF.

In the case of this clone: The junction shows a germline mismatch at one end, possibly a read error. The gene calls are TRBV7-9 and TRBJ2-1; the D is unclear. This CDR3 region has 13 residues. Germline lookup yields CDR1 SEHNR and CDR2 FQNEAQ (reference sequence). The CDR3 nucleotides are TGTGCCAGCAGCTTAATCAGCTACGATGAGCAGTTCTTC. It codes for CASSLISYDEQFF.

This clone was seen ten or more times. CDR3 in DNA: TGCGCCAGCAGCCAAGGACCGGAGACCTATGGCTACACCTTC. Residues: CASSQGPETYGYTF. The chain recombines TRBV4-1 with TRBJ1-2; D uncertain. Per germline, CDR1 MGHRA and CDR2 YSYEKL. The CDR3 is 14 residues long. V lost 1 base, J lost 4 bases, and 10 bases lay in between.

The CDR3 DNA reads as TGTGCCAGTAAGGCGCAAGAGGGCCACAATGAGCAGTTCTTC. Protein sequence: CASKAQEGHNEQFF. The rearrangement uses TRBV19 and TRBJ2-1; perhaps TRBD2 as D (5 bases). Germline V CDR1 and CDR2: LNHDA, SQIVND (reference sequence). This CDR3 contains 14 residues. The V and J ends lost 7 bases and 5 bases respectively, with 15 bases between them. Looking up the rest from reference TRBV19 and TRBJ2-1 gives the full variable domain: DGGITQSPKYLFRKEGQNVTLSCEQNLNHDAMYWYRQDPGQGLRLIYYSQIVNDFQKGDIAEGYSVSREKKESFPLTVTSAQKNPTAFYLCASKAQEGHNEQFFGPGTRLTVL.

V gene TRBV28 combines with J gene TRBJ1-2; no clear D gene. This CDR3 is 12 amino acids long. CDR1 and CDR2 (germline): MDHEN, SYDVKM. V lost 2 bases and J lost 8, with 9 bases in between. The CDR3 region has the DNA TGTGCCAGCAGTTTAGGTTTCTCGGGCTACACCTTC. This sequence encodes CASSLGFSGYTF.

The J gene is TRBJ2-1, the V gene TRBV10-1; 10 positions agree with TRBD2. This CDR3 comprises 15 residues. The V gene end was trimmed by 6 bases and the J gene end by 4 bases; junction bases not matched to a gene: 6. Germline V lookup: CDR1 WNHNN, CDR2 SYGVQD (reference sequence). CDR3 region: CASSARTSGYNEQFF. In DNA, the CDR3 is TGCGCCAGCAGCGCCCGGACTAGCGGATACAATGAGCAGTTCTTC.

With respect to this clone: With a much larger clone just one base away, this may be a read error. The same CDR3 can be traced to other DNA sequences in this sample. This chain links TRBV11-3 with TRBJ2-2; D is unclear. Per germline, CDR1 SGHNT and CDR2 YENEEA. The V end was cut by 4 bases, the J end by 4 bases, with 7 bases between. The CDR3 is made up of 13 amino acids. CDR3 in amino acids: CASSSRGTGELFF. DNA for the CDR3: TGTGCCAGCAGCTCCCGTGGCACCGGGGAGCTGTTTTTT.

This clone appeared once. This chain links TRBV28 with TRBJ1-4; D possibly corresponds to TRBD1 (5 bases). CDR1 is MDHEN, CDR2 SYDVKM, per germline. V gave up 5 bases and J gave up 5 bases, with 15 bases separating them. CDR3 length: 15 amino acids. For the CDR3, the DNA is TGTGCCAGCAGTGCGCGGGGGACGGGGAATGAAAAACTGTTTTTT. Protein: CASSARGTGNEKLFF.

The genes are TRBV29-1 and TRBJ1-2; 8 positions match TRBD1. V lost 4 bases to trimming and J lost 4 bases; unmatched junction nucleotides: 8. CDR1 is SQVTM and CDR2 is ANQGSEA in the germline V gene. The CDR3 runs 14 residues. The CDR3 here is CSVGQGSSAYGYTF. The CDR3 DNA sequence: TGCAGCGTTGGACAGGGGTCGTCCGCCTATGGCTACACCTTC.

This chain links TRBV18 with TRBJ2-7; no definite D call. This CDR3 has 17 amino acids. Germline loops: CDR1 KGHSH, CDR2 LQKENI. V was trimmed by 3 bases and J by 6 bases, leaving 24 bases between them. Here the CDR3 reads CASSPFHDRVSSAEQYF. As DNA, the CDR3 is TGTGCCAGCTCACCTTTCCACGACCGAGTCTCGTCAGCCGAGCAGTACTTC. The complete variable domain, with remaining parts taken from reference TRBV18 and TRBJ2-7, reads NAGVMQNPRHLVRRRGQEARLRCSPMKGHSHVYWYRQLPEEGLKFMVYLQKENIIDESGMPKERFSAEFPKEGPSILRIQQVVRGDSAAYFCASSPFHDRVSSAEQYFGPGTRLTVT.

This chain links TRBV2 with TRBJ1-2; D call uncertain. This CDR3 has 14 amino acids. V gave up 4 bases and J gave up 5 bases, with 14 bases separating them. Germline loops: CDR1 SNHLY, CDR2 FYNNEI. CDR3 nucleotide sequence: TGTGCCAGCAGTGGCGAGGCGTCCGCATATGGCTACACCTTC. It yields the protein CASSGEASAYGYTF.

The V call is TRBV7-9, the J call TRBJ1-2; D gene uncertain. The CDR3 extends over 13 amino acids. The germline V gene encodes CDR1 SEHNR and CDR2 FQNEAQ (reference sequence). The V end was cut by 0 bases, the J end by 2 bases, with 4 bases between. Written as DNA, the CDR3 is TGTGCCAGCAGCTTAGCCAGGAACTATGGCTACACCTTC. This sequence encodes CASSLARNYGYTF.

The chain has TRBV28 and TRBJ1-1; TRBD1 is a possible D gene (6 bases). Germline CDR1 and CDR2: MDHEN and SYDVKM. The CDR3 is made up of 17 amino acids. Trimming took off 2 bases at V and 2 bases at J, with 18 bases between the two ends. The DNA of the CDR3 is TGTGCCAGCAGTTTAATCGGCCAGGGGCGAGAAAACACTGAAGCTTTCTTT. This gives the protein CASSLIGQGRENTEAFF.

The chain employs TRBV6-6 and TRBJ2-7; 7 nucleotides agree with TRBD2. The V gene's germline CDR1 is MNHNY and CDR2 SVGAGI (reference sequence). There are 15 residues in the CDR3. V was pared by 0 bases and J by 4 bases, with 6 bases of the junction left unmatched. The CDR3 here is CASSYSTGGGYEQYF. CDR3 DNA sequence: TGTGCCAGCAGTTACTCGACGGGAGGCGGATACGAGCAGTACTTC.

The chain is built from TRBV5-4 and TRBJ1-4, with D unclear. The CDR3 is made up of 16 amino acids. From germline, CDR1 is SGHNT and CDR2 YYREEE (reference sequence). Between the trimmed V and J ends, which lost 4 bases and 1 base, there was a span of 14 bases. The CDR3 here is CASSRKGAGTNEKLFF. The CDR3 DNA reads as TGTGCCAGCAGCAGAAAAGGCGCGGGAACTAATGAAAAACTGTTTTTT.

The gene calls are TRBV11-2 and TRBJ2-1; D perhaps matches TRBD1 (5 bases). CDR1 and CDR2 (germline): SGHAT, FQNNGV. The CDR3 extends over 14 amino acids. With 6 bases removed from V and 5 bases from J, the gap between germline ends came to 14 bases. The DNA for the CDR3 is TGTGCCAGCAGGAAGGGGCAAGGGAACAATGAGCAGTTCTTC. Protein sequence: CASRKGQGNNEQFF.

CDR3 sequence (DNA): TGTGCCACCGTCAGGGCCACTGAAGCTTTCTTT. Amino acids: CATVRATEAFF. The chain is built from TRBV6-1 and TRBJ1-1; D is perhaps TRBD1 (5 bases). This CDR3 contains 11 residues. V dropped 10 bases and J dropped 4 bases, with 10 bases sitting between them. Germline CDR1 and CDR2: MNHNS and SASEGT.

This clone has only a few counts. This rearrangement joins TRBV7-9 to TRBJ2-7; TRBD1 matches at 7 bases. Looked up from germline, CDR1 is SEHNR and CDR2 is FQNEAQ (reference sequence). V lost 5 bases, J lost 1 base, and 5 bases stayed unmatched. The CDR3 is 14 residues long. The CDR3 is CASSPRDSSYEQYF. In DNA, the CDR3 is TGTGCCAGCAGCCCCCGGGACAGTTCCTACGAGCAGTACTTC.

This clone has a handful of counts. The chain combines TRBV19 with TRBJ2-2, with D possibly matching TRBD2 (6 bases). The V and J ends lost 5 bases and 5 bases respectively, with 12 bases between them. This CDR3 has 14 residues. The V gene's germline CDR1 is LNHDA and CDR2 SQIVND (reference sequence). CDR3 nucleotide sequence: TGTGCCAGTAGTCTGGGACTGAGGACCGGGGAGCTGTTTTTT. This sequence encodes CASSLGLRTGELFF.

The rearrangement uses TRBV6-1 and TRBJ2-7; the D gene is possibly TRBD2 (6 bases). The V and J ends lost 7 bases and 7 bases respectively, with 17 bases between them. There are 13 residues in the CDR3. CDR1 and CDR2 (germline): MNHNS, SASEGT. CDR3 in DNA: TGTGCCAGCACTGCGACTAGAGAGGGGGAGCAGTACTTC. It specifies CASTATREGEQYF.

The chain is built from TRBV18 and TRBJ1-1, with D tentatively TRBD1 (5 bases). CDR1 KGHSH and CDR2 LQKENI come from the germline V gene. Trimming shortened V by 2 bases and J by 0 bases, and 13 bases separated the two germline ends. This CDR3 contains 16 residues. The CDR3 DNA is TGTGCCAGCTCACCATCGGTCGGGGCCCTGAACACTGAAGCTTTCTTT. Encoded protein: CASSPSVGALNTEAFF.

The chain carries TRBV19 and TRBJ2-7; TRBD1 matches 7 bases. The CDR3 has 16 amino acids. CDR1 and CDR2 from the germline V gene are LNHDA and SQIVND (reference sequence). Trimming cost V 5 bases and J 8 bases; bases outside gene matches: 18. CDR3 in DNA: TGTGCCAGTAGTGCACTAACGGGACAGCTTCCCTTCCAGCAGTACTTC. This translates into CASSALTGQLPFQQYF.

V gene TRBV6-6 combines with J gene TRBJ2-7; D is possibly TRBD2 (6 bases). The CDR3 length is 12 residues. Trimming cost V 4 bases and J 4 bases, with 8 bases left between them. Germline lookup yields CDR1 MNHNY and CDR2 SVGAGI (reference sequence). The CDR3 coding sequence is TGTGCCAGCAGTTGGGGGGAGTACGAGCAGTACTTC. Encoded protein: CASSWGEYEQYF.

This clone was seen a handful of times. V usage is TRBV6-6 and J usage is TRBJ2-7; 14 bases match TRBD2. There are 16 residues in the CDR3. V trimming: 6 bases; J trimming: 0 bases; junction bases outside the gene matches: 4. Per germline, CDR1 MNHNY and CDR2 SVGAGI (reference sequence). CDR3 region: CASSGTSGSSSYEQYF. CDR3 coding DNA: TGTGCCAGCAGCGGGACTAGCGGGAGTAGCTCCTACGAGCAGTACTTC.